The text below deals with one T cell receptor beta chain. Its antigen is not identified. Being one base from a much bigger clone, this may be a read error. These data belong to a study of molecular identifiers for immune sequencing clone quantification. The study's findings and limits: Over 99% of effector molecules, yet under 1% of naive-cell molecules, were held by clones above 20 RNA copies.

Via MiXCR, TCRdb re-called the PCR reads, giving one row per CDR3 protein. The sample includes hundreds of thousands of distinct CDR3 sequences, 25% of them seen just once. The CDR3 has 13 amino acids. Trimming stripped 6 bases from V and 6 bases from J, with 15 bases between. The sample taken for sequencing was naive CD8+ T cells from blood, with Jurkat cell RNA spiked in. Subset described: FACS-sorted CD8+CD4-CCR7+CD45RA+ naive T cells. This chain connects TRBV12-3 or TRBV12-4 to TRBJ2-7; no clear D. This TCR came from a human donor in good health. Some libraries in this study had Jurkat cell RNA spiked in. This chain's CDR3 is CASRLSLLGEQYF. CDR3 sequence (DNA): TGTGCCAGCAGGTTAAGTCTACTGGGCGAGCAGTACTTC.